What follows are 20 T cell receptor beta chains derived from one specimen sequenced in a study of blood T cell repertoires in COVID-19. The data were produced by immunoSEQ multiplex PCR, yet TCRdb's version contains in-frame clones alone and is incomplete. Of roughly 330,000 clones in the sample, 70% to 90% are singletons; the top ten hold approximately 5.3%. Sequencing used PBMCs or T cells enriched from blood (not recorded which). The source of these receptors is a woman aged 25 to 39 who had recovered from COVID-19.

This chain uses TRBV19 with TRBJ2-3; 7 bases line up with TRBD2. CDR3 length: 14 amino acids. The V and J ends lost 7 bases and 2 bases, in that order; junction bases with no gene match: 6. Germline CDR1 and CDR2: LNHDA and SQIVND (reference sequence). This CDR3 reads CASKSGGLTDTQYF. The CDR3 bases are TGTGCCAGTAAGTCGGGGGGACTCACAGATACGCAGTATTTT.

V and J are TRBV5-6 and TRBJ1-4; D ambiguous. CDR3 length equals 12 residues. Germline CDR1 SGHDT, CDR2 YYEEEE. With 2 bases removed from V and 5 bases from J, the gap between germline ends came to 4 bases. The CDR3 sequence is CASSFQNEKLFF. The CDR3 coding sequence is TGTGCCAGCAGCTTCCAGAATGAAAAACTGTTTTTT.

V gene TRBV30 combines with J gene TRBJ1-2, with TRBD1 matching 9 bases. Germline V lookup: CDR1 GTSNPN, CDR2 SVGIG (reference sequence). J lost 6 bases, V lost 7 bases, and 3 bases had no gene match. The CDR3 covers 11 residues. CDR3 amino acids: CASRQGDGYTF. As DNA, the CDR3 is TGTGCCTCACGACAGGGGGATGGCTACACCTTC. The full variable domain, in which reference TRBV30 and TRBJ1-2 provide the parts outside the CDR3, is SQTIHQWPATLVQPVGSPLSLECTVEGTSNPNLYWYRQAAGRGLQLLFYSVGIGQISSEVPQNLSASRPQDRQFILSSKKLLLSDSGFYLCASRQGDGYTFGSGTRLTVV.

The J gene is TRBJ2-5, the V gene TRBV5-6, with D maybe TRBD1 (5 bases). The CDR3 length is 15 residues. The V end lost 1 base, the J end lost 1 base, and 11 bases lay between the germline ends. Germline CDR1 reads SGHDT; CDR2 reads YYEEEE. In DNA form, the CDR3 reads TGTGCCAGCAGCTTGAAGGGGTCGTCCCAAGAGACCCAGTACTTC. Translation: CASSLKGSSQETQYF. Looking up the rest from reference TRBV5-6 and TRBJ2-5 gives the full variable domain: DAGVTQSPTHLIKTRGQQVTLRCSPKSGHDTVSWYQQALGQGPQFIFQYYEEEERQRGNFPDRFSGHQFPNYSSELNVNALLLGDSALYLCASSLKGSSQETQYFGPGTRLLVL.

This sequence joins TRBV21-1 and TRBJ1-6. TRBV21-1 is listed as a pseudogene. This CDR3 region has 16 residues. The CDR3 sequence is CASSKSWRRDNSPLHF. CDR3 DNA sequence: TGTGCCAGCAGCAAAAGTTGGAGACGGGATAATTCACCCCTCCACTTT.

The chain recombines TRBV18 with TRBJ1-1; 7 bases are shared with TRBD1. With V trimmed by 6 bases and J by 4 bases, 11 bases remained unmatched. This CDR3 is built from 15 residues. Germline-derived CDR1 and CDR2 are KGHSH and LQKENI. The chain's CDR3 is CASSPQGVPGTEAFF. The DNA for the CDR3 is TGTGCCAGCTCTCCCCAGGGGGTCCCGGGCACTGAAGCTTTCTTT.

Written as DNA, the CDR3 is TGTGCCAGCAGTGAAGGTCAGGGTCAGCCCCAGCATTTT. The encoded protein is CASSEGQGQPQHF. The gene calls are TRBV6-1 and TRBJ1-5; a possible D gene is TRBD1 (5 bases). The V end lost 1 base, the J end lost 6 bases, and 7 bases lay between the germline ends. The CDR3 extends over 13 amino acids. The germline CDR1 and CDR2 sequences are MNHNS and SASEGT.

This clone was recorded only once. The chain couples TRBV9 to TRBJ2-3; tentatively, D is TRBD1 (5 bases). The CDR3 spans 17 residues. Germline V gene sequence: CDR1 SGDLS, CDR2 YYNGEE. V was shortened by 2 bases and J by 1 base, with 17 bases between the two germline ends. CDR3 nucleotides: TGTGCCAGCAGCGTCCTAGGGTGGGGCGGAGGCACAGATACGCAGTATTTT. The encoded protein is CASSVLGWGGGTDTQYF.

The chain couples TRBV15 to TRBJ1-2, with no clear D. The germline V and J ends were trimmed by 0 bases and 7 bases, with 9 bases remaining between them. Germline-derived CDR1 and CDR2 are LNHNV and YYDKDF (reference sequence). The CDR3 covers 13 residues. The CDR3 coding sequence is TGTGCCACCAGCAGAGAGAGGGTGGGTGGCTACACCTTC. This encodes CATSRERVGGYTF.

The J gene is TRBJ1-6, the V gene TRBV7-6; D not certain. This CDR3 is 14 amino acids long. The V gene lost 5 bases and the J gene lost 5 bases, with 10 bases spanning the gap. Per germline, CDR1 SGHVS and CDR2 FNYEAQ. In DNA form, the CDR3 reads TGTGCCAGCAGCCCGGGAGCAGATAATTCACCCCTCCACTTT. It yields the protein CASSPGADNSPLHF.

The DNA for the CDR3 is TGTGCCAGCAGCCTAGAGCGGGGGCCTACCTACGAGCAGTACTTC. As protein: CASSLERGPTYEQYF. The chain has TRBV6-5 and TRBJ2-7; 8 nucleotides line up with TRBD2. CDR3 size: 15 residues. The J segment lost 2 bases and the V segment lost 6 bases, leaving 9 bases of the junction unmatched. Germline loops: CDR1 MNHEY, CDR2 SVGAGI.

The genes are TRBV10-1 and TRBJ2-5, with D tentatively TRBD1 (5 bases). V was pared by 8 bases and J by 9 bases, with 16 bases between. Germline V gene data show CDR1 as WNHNN and CDR2 as SYGVQD (reference sequence). The CDR3 spans 12 residues. CDR3 in DNA: TGCGCCAGCCAAGACAGCCATGGGGCCCAGTACTTC. Translating gives CASQDSHGAQYF.

V gene TRBV10-3 combines with J gene TRBJ2-1; D is perhaps TRBD1 (6 bases). V gave up 0 bases and J gave up 4 bases, with 13 bases separating them. The CDR3 contains 16 residues. CDR1 and CDR2 (germline): ENHRY, SYGVKD. Here the CDR3 reads CAISESIGQLYNEQFF. The CDR3 DNA reads as TGTGCCATCAGTGAGTCGATTGGACAGCTATACAATGAGCAGTTCTTC.

V is TRBV18 and J is TRBJ2-7; 9 bases agree with TRBD1. CDR1 and CDR2 from the germline V gene are KGHSH and LQKENI. The CDR3 covers 15 residues. V lost 0 bases, J lost 3 bases, and 3 bases stayed unmatched. CDR3: CASSPPGQGNYEQYF. In nucleotides, the CDR3 is TGTGCCAGCTCACCACCGGGACAGGGAAACTACGAGCAGTACTTC.

The rearrangement uses TRBV9 and TRBJ1-1; maybe TRBD1 (5 bases). V shed 0 bases and J shed 4 bases, with 10 bases lying between them. From germline, CDR1 is SGDLS and CDR2 YYNGEE. The CDR3 sequence is 14 residues long. This CDR3 reads CASSVDRTLTEAFF. DNA for the CDR3: TGTGCCAGCAGCGTAGATCGGACACTCACTGAAGCTTTCTTT.

This rearrangement joins TRBV5-3 to TRBJ1-4; 7 nucleotides agree with TRBD1. TRBV5-3 is assigned to the ORF class and has an uncertain function. V gave up 0 bases and J gave up 2 bases; unmatched junction bases: 4. There are 16 residues in the CDR3. The CDR3 is CARSLGIQGTNEKLFF. CDR3 DNA sequence: TGTGCCAGAAGCTTGGGCATACAGGGGACTAATGAAAAACTGTTTTTT.

This chain joins TRBV7-8 and TRBJ1-1, with 7 bases lining up with TRBD1. V was clipped by 5 bases and J by 0 bases; unmatched bases: 6. CDR1 is SGHVS and CDR2 is FQNEAQ in the germline V gene. CDR3 size: 15 residues. The DNA for the CDR3 is TGTGCCAGCAGCAGAACCGGGACAGTGAACACTGAAGCTTTCTTT. Residues: CASSRTGTVNTEAFF.

This chain joins TRBV6-5 and TRBJ2-5; no clear D gene. Germline-derived CDR1 and CDR2 are MNHEY and SVGAGI. The CDR3 has 15 amino acids. With 5 bases removed from V and 0 bases from J, the gap between germline ends came to 13 bases. The CDR3 sequence is CASSLTLGDQETQYF. The CDR3 DNA follows: TGTGCCAGCAGTCTGACCCTGGGCGACCAAGAGACCCAGTACTTC.

The chain couples TRBV5-1 to TRBJ1-4; the match to TRBD1 covers 9 bases. This CDR3 has 15 residues. CDR1 is SGHRS and CDR2 is YFSETQ in the germline V gene. With 0 bases clipped from V and 5 bases from J, the junction kept 2 bases outside the gene matches. The CDR3 loop is CASSLAGTGNEKLFF. CDR3 DNA sequence: TGCGCCAGCAGCTTGGCCGGGACAGGGAATGAAAAACTGTTTTTT.

The rearrangement links TRBV19 to TRBJ1-6; maybe TRBD1 (5 bases). The V end lost 4 bases, the J end lost 0 bases, and 7 bases lay between the germline ends. From germline, CDR1 is LNHDA and CDR2 SQIVND (reference sequence). This CDR3 is built from 15 residues. The CDR3 spells CASSTDSSYNSPLHF. CDR3 DNA sequence: TGTGCCAGTAGTACCGACAGCTCCTATAATTCACCCCTCCACTTT.